The 20 T cell receptor beta chains below come from one sample, sequenced in a study of CD8 T cells in Susac syndrome. RNA totalling 0.5 to 1 ug underwent reverse transcription with random hexamers. TCRdb re-derived calls from the immunoSEQ multiplex PCR reads in MiXCR, one entry per CDR3 protein. The sample includes approximately 160,000 distinct CDR3 sequences, just over 90% of them seen just once. Sequencing was done on a sample of CD4+ T cells from PBMCs. The receptors originated from a human donor in good health.

V and J are TRBV29-1 and TRBJ2-1; TRBD2 might be the D (6 bases). This CDR3 region has 19 residues. The V end lost 3 bases, the J end lost 0 bases, and 24 bases lay between the germline ends. Germline CDR1 is SQVTM and CDR2 is ANQGSEA. In DNA form, the CDR3 reads TGCAGCGTTGATCAGCGGCACCTGGGAGCGGGTCTCTCCTACAATGAGCAGTTCTTC. Amino acids: CSVDQRHLGAGLSYNEQFF.

This clonotype was observed once. V and J are TRBV5-6 and TRBJ2-1; 7 bases are a match to TRBD1. The CDR3 length is 18 residues. The V gene's germline CDR1 is SGHDT and CDR2 YYEEEE. J was trimmed by 7 bases and V by 1 base; bases with no gene match: 17. The CDR3 is CASSLSSGKGARRNEQFF. The CDR3 DNA is TGTGCCAGCAGCTTGTCCTCCGGGAAGGGGGCGCGGAGGAATGAGCAGTTCTTC.

This chain links TRBV20-1 with TRBJ1-6, with no clear D. This CDR3 spans 13 amino acids. Germline V gene sequence: CDR1 DFQATT, CDR2 SNEGSKA (reference sequence). Trimming shortened V by 5 bases and J by 9 bases, and 14 bases separated the two germline ends. In nucleotides, the CDR3 is TGCAGTGCTCCTCAGGAGGACGGTTCACCCCTCCACTTT. Protein sequence: CSAPQEDGSPLHF.

The chain recombines TRBV7-2 with TRBJ2-5; D is possibly TRBD1 (6 bases). The CDR3 runs to 16 residues. Germline values: CDR1 SGHTA, CDR2 FQGNSA. The V and J ends lost 1 base and 4 bases respectively, with 16 bases between them. The CDR3 region has the DNA TGTGCCAGCAGCTTAGTAGGGGGAAGAGGGGCAGAGACCCAGTACTTC. This codes for CASSLVGGRGAETQYF.

This clonotype has a handful of counts. The chain employs TRBV12-3 or TRBV12-4 and TRBJ2-7; maybe TRBD2 (6 bases). The CDR3 is 15 amino acids. The germline V and J ends were trimmed by 5 bases and 0 bases, with 14 bases remaining between them. The chain's CDR3 is CASSPRDPSSYEQYF. The CDR3 DNA follows: TGTGCCAGCAGTCCGCGGGACCCAAGCTCCTACGAGCAGTACTTC.

The chain has TRBV28 and TRBJ2-7, with D unresolved. Germline V CDR1 and CDR2: MDHEN, SYDVKM. Trimming took off 7 bases at V and 1 base at J, with 8 bases between the two ends. This CDR3 comprises 12 residues. The CDR3, as DNA: TGTGCCAGCAATCTGGGGTCCTACGAGCAGTACTTC. Its protein is CASNLGSYEQYF.

The genes are TRBV3-1 and TRBJ1-1; possible D gene TRBD1, 5 bases. V shed 7 bases and J shed 3 bases, with 30 bases lying between them. Germline CDR1 and CDR2: LGHDT and YNNKEL (reference sequence). This CDR3 is 19 amino acids long. The CDR3 loop is CASIQSTSRGESDDTEAFF. In DNA form, the CDR3 reads TGTGCCAGCATCCAGTCCACCAGTCGGGGGGAAAGTGATGACACTGAAGCTTTCTTT.

The chain employs TRBV20-1 and TRBJ2-5, with no clear D. V gave up 8 bases and J gave up 2 bases, with 12 bases separating them. Germline loops: CDR1 DFQATT, CDR2 SNEGSKA (reference sequence). This CDR3 region has 12 residues. This chain's CDR3 is CSFLEGQETQYF. Written as DNA, the CDR3 is TGCAGTTTCCTAGAAGGGCAAGAGACCCAGTACTTC.

This rearrangement joins TRBV7-2 to TRBJ2-1; D is unclear. CDR3 length: 15 amino acids. CDR1 is SGHTA and CDR2 is FQGNSA in the germline V gene. V was pared by 4 bases and J by 6 bases, with 16 bases between. The CDR3 DNA follows: TGTGCCAGCAGCTCGGACGGAGTGACTGTCAATGAGCAGTTCTTC. It translates to CASSSDGVTVNEQFF. The full variable domain, with the rest looked up from reference TRBV7-2 and TRBJ2-1, is GAGVSQSPSNKVTEKGKDVELRCDPISGHTALYWYRQSLGQGLEFLIYFQGNSAPDKSGLPSDRFSAERTGGSVSTLTIQRTQQEDSAVYLCASSSDGVTVNEQFFGPGTRLTVL.

This clonotype occurred once. V and J are TRBV14 and TRBJ2-7; no clear D gene. CDR1 and CDR2 (germline): SGHDN, FVKESK. The CDR3 consists of 16 residues. Trimming left V 4 bases short and J 9 bases short, with 25 bases between. The CDR3 sequence: CASSLNVGTSVSGQYF. Here the CDR3 DNA reads TGTGCCAGCAGCCTGAACGTCGGCACCTCCGTTTCGGGGCAGTACTTC.

V gene TRBV5-1 combines with J gene TRBJ2-3, with 11 bases fitting TRBD2. The V segment lost 2 bases and the J segment 5 bases; nucleotides outside the gene matches: 10. Germline lookup yields CDR1 SGHRS and CDR2 YFSETQ. This CDR3 has 17 residues. The CDR3 loop is CASSFTGLAGFGDTQYF. DNA for the CDR3: TGCGCCAGCAGCTTTACTGGACTAGCGGGCTTCGGAGATACGCAGTATTTT. The full variable domain, in which reference TRBV5-1 and TRBJ2-3 provide the parts outside the CDR3, is KAGVTQTPRYLIKTRGQQVTLSCSPISGHRSVSWYQQTPGQGLQFLFEYFSETQRNKGNFPGRFSGRQFSNSRSEMNVSTLELGDSALYLCASSFTGLAGFGDTQYFGPGTRLTVL.

The chain links TRBV11-2 to TRBJ2-7; D gene uncertain. Germline V gene sequence: CDR1 SGHAT, CDR2 FQNNGV. The CDR3 contains 14 residues. Trimming cost V 4 bases and J 2 bases, with 12 bases left between them. The CDR3 DNA reads TGTGCCAGCAGCTCACGGCCCGGAACCTACGAGCAGTACTTC. It encodes CASSSRPGTYEQYF.

The genes are TRBV6-5 and TRBJ1-1, with D maybe TRBD1 (6 bases). V dropped 5 bases and J dropped 7 bases, with 20 bases sitting between them. Germline V lookup: CDR1 MNHEY, CDR2 SVGAGI. The CDR3 runs to 15 residues. The CDR3 reads CASSRNGGRGREAFF. CDR3 DNA: TGTGCCAGCAGTCGGAACGGGGGGCGAGGCCGTGAAGCTTTCTTT.

The chain couples TRBV6-5 to TRBJ1-1; 8 bases line up with TRBD1. Trimming removed 6 bases from V and 4 bases from J; junction bases left unmatched: 7. CDR1 is MNHEY, CDR2 SVGAGI, per germline. The CDR3 sequence is 14 residues long. CDR3 loop: CASSRQGFGTEAFF. DNA for the CDR3: TGTGCCAGCAGCCGACAGGGGTTTGGCACTGAAGCTTTCTTT.

The chain combines TRBV5-1 with TRBJ2-4; D remains ambiguous. This CDR3 contains 12 residues. Trimming stripped 1 base from V and 8 bases from J, with 7 bases between. The germline V gene has CDR1 SGHRS and CDR2 YFSETQ. CDR3 nucleotide sequence: TGCGCCAGCAGCTTGCGCCGGGACATTCAGTACTTC. Amino acid sequence: CASSLRRDIQYF.

The chain couples TRBV5-1 to TRBJ1-2; possible D gene TRBD1, 5 bases. Germline CDR1 reads SGHRS; CDR2 reads YFSETQ. The CDR3 is made up of 14 amino acids. The V and J ends lost 3 bases and 1 base respectively, with 10 bases between them. CDR3 amino acids: CASSWTTDNYGYTF. The DNA of the CDR3 is TGCGCCAGCAGCTGGACGACAGATAACTATGGCTACACCTTC.

This rearrangement joins TRBV5-1 to TRBJ1-2; TRBD1 matches 12 bases. Per the germline V gene, CDR1 is SGHRS and CDR2 is YFSETQ. The V gene end was trimmed by 0 bases and the J gene end by 6 bases; junction bases not matched to a gene: 3. The CDR3 length is 15 residues. DNA of the CDR3: TGCGCCAGCAGCTTGGGGGGACAGGGGGCGGATGGCTACACCTTC. Translated: CASSLGGQGADGYTF.

The chain carries TRBV2 and TRBJ2-2; 9 nucleotides align to TRBD1. Germline V gene data show CDR1 as SNHLY and CDR2 as FYNNEI. The CDR3 covers 13 residues. V dropped 11 bases and J dropped 7; count of bases not matched to a gene: 8. CDR3 sequence (DNA): TGTGCCGGCTCACAGGGGGCTGGCGGGGAGCTGTTTTTT. This gives the protein CAGSQGAGGELFF.

This rearrangement joins TRBV19 to TRBJ2-7, with D unresolved. V gave up 8 bases and J gave up 0 bases, with 14 bases separating them. Germline CDR1 and CDR2: LNHDA and SQIVND (reference sequence). The CDR3 runs 14 residues. The CDR3, as DNA: TGTGCCAGTCGCGAGGAGAAAAGCTCCTACGAGCAGTACTTC. Translated, it gives CASREEKSSYEQYF.

This clonotype has just one count. In DNA, the CDR3 is TGCGCCAGCAGCCTGCCGACAGGGGTTTTCTATGGCTACACCTTC. Its translation: CASSLPTGVFYGYTF. The rearrangement joins TRBV4-1 to TRBJ1-2, with 8 nucleotides matching TRBD1. Germline V gene lookup returns CDR1 MGHRA and CDR2 YSYEKL. The J segment lost 4 bases and the V segment lost 4 bases, leaving 8 bases of the junction unmatched. The CDR3 has 15 amino acids.